The 12 T cell receptor beta chains in this list originate from one sample, sequenced in a study of CD8+ T cells in alopecia areata. Stated treatment: oral pan-JAK inhibitor, 5-10 mg twice daily. Reverse transcribed after extraction, RNA yielded cDNA as the sequencing template. Here immunoSEQ multiplex PCR was the method, and the copy in TCRdb shows in-frame clones only, minus some. The sample consists of roughly 73,000 clones, about 30% of them appearing once. The sample was CD8+ T cells sorted from blood, taken at week 4, from a patient treated with tofacitinib. These receptor sequences come from a human donor with alopecia areata.

This clone was counted a few times. This chain joins TRBV7-6 and TRBJ2-1; D perhaps matches TRBD2 (5 bases). The CDR3 spans 14 residues. The ends were cut back, 0 bases at V and 7 bases at J, with 10 bases in the middle. Per germline, CDR1 SGHVS and CDR2 FNYEAQ. The DNA of the CDR3 is TGTGCCAGCAGCTTAGCGGGAGAAATAAATGAGCAGTTCTTC. Amino acid sequence: CASSLAGEINEQFF.

This clone was seen more than once but under ten times. V and J are TRBV27 and TRBJ1-5; 7 bases agree with TRBD1. The CDR3 runs 15 residues. CDR1 is MNHEY and CDR2 is SMNVEV in the germline V gene (reference sequence). V lost 7 bases to trimming and J lost 1 base; unmatched junction nucleotides: 7. The CDR3: CASMMSGGSNQPQHF. The CDR3 coding sequence is TGTGCCAGCATGATGTCAGGGGGAAGCAATCAGCCCCAGCATTTT.

The chain is built from TRBV27 and TRBJ2-7; 11 bases are shared with TRBD1. This CDR3 has 15 residues. V gave up 6 bases and J gave up 4 bases; unmatched junction bases: 8. Per the germline V gene, CDR1 is MNHEY and CDR2 is SMNVEV (reference sequence). The CDR3 reads CASSGGQGDLYEQYF. In DNA form, the CDR3 reads TGTGCCAGCAGCGGGGGACAGGGGGATCTATACGAGCAGTACTTC.

The gene calls are TRBV29-1 and TRBJ2-4, with TRBD2 as a possible D gene (5 bases). This CDR3 region has 12 residues. The germline gives CDR1 SQVTM, CDR2 ANQGSEA. Trimming pared 5 bases from V and 7 bases from J, leaving 12 bases between. Here the CDR3 reads CSVMFGENIQYF. The CDR3 region has the DNA TGCAGCGTTATGTTCGGGGAGAACATTCAGTACTTC.

The V gene is TRBV7-2, the J gene TRBJ2-5; D not resolved. This CDR3 is built from 12 residues. V lost 5 bases and J lost 6, with 10 bases in between. Germline lookup yields CDR1 SGHTA and CDR2 FQGNSA. The CDR3 spells CASSPMGKTQYF. DNA of the CDR3: TGTGCCAGCAGCCCCATGGGCAAGACCCAGTACTTC.

The chain joins TRBV4-1 to TRBJ2-1; 7 nucleotides align to TRBD2. Germline V lookup: CDR1 MGHRA, CDR2 YSYEKL. V was pared by 6 bases and J by 0 bases, with 11 bases of the junction left unmatched. This CDR3 has 17 amino acids. The CDR3 nucleotides read TGCGCCAGCAGACACGACGGGGGGTATAGCTCCTACAATGAGCAGTTCTTC. Protein product: CASRHDGGYSSYNEQFF.

The V call is TRBV7-9, the J call TRBJ1-5; no clear D. Germline CDR1 and CDR2: SEHNR and FQNEAQ (reference sequence). The CDR3 loop spans 14 amino acids. V shed 4 bases and J shed 2 bases, with 9 bases lying between them. CDR3 in amino acids: CASSSWGGNQPQHF. The DNA for the CDR3 is TGTGCCAGCAGCTCCTGGGGTGGCAATCAGCCCCAGCATTTT.

This clone was counted a few times. The chain couples TRBV2 to TRBJ2-3; TRBD2 aligns across 12 bases. CDR3 size: 15 residues. Germline V gene data show CDR1 as SNHLY and CDR2 as FYNNEI. Trimming took 4 bases from V and 2 from J; bases not matched to a gene: 1. Here the CDR3 DNA reads TGTGCCAGCAGTGGGACTAGCGGGATCACAGATACGCAGTATTTT. Translating it yields CASSGTSGITDTQYF.

The CDR3 DNA is TGTGCCAGCAGCTCACGGAGGGGCAAGAATGAGCAGTTCTTC. Amino acid sequence: CASSSRRGKNEQFF. This chain links TRBV28 with TRBJ2-1, with D tentatively TRBD2 (6 bases). This CDR3 has 14 amino acids. CDR1 is MDHEN and CDR2 is SYDVKM in the germline V gene. Trimming removed 6 bases at V and 7 bases at J, with 16 bases between.

This CDR3 reads CATSNRDTRGEQFF. Here the CDR3 DNA reads TGTGCCACCAGTAACCGGGACACCCGTGGGGAGCAGTTCTTC. The chain uses TRBV15 and TRBJ2-1; a weak D match, TRBD1 (6 bases). V lost 6 bases and J 10 bases, leaving 19 bases between the germline ends. The germline gives CDR1 LNHNV, CDR2 YYDKDF (reference sequence). The CDR3 totals 14 residues.

The V call is TRBV7-9, the J call TRBJ2-3; 7 bases align to TRBD1. This CDR3 region has 15 residues. The ends lost 3 bases at V and 2 bases at J; junction bases unmatched: 5. From germline, CDR1 is SEHNR and CDR2 FQNEAQ (reference sequence). CDR3 in amino acids: CASSFAGGHTDTQYF. In DNA, the CDR3 is TGTGCCAGCAGCTTTGCAGGGGGTCACACAGATACGCAGTATTTT.

This clone was counted between two and nine times. CDR3 nucleotide sequence: TGTGCCAGCAGCCTCCTACTGGGTGATGGCTACACCTTC. Its protein product is CASSLLLGDGYTF. This chain uses TRBV9 with TRBJ1-2; D unresolved. Between the trimmed V and J ends, which lost 4 bases and 6 bases, there was a span of 13 bases. Germline CDR1 SGDLS, CDR2 YYNGEE. The CDR3 is made up of 13 amino acids.